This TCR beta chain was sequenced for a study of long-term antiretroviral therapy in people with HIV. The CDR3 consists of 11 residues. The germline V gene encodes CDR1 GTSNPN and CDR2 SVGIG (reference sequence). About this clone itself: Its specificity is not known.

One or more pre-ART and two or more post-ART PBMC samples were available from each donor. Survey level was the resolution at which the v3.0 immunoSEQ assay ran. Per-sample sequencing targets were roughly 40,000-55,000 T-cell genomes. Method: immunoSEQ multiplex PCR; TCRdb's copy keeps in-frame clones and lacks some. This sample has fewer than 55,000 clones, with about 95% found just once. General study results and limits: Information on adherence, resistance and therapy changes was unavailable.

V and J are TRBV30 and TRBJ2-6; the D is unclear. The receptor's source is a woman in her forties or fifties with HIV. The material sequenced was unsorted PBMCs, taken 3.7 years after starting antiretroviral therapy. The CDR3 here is CGASGANVLTF. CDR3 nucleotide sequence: TGTGGGGCTTCTGGGGCCAACGTCCTGACTTTC.